This T cell receptor beta chain was documented in a study of early T cells in non-severe SARS-CoV-2 infection. Background on the study: It was bulk RNA from unsorted whole blood that was sequenced, and the chains were unpaired. Study outcomes and limitations: There was a bias toward anti-spike CD8 responses in VDJdb matching, which missed private and CD4 specificities.

This clonotype was recorded at least ten times. The antigen is not known. Trimming pared 4 bases from V and 4 bases from J, leaving 10 bases between. The germline V gene has CDR1 MNHNS and CDR2 SASEGT. The CDR3 length is 13 residues. Individual cDNA molecules each received unique molecular identifiers attached to them. TCRdb independently ran MiXCR on the 5' RACE reads; one entry per CDR3 protein. The table includes about 48,000 distinct CDR3 sequences, 5.6% detected once. Sequencing input: whole blood. This TCR was recovered from an adult who was a healthcare worker with PCR-confirmed SARS-CoV-2 infection or an uninfected control (not recorded which). This chain joins TRBV6-1 and TRBJ1-1; D not certain. For the CDR3, the DNA is TGTGCCAGCAGTGGAAGTTGGGGCACTGAAGCTTTCTTT. Residues: CASSGSWGTEAFF.